This T cell receptor beta chain was captured by sequencing in a study of blood T cell repertoires in COVID-19. Seattle's cohort entered during active infection and was followed longitudinally. Trimming left V 5 bases short and J 5 bases short, with 15 bases between. CDR3 length: 14 amino acids. Per germline, CDR1 SGHTA and CDR2 FQGNSA. Original handling: For nucleated cells, counts were estimated from reference gene primer amplification. Produced via immunoSEQ multiplex PCR; TCRdb's table is partial and in-frame only. V and J calls and clone size are given by that table; D and trimming were obtained from the DNA. The sample lists approximately 150,000 clones, about nine tenths occurring once.

Sequencing was done on a sample of peripheral blood. This TCR was sampled from a human donor with COVID-19, enrolled during active disease. The donor label of this sample is uncertain. The chain employs TRBV7-2 and TRBJ2-5; D is perhaps TRBD2 (6 bases). The CDR3 bases are TGTGCCAGCAGCCGTCGCCCGGGAGCGGAGACCCAGTACTTC. It specifies CASSRRPGAETQYF.